A selection of T cell receptor beta chains follows, all from one sample in a study of blood T cell repertoires in COVID-19. Some clones are missing from TCRdb's copy, which holds only in-frame ones; the method was immunoSEQ multiplex PCR. The repertoire consists of about 300,000 clones, with roughly 85% occurring once and the leading ten covering 13%. The sequencing sample was made of peripheral blood. The receptors derive from a human donor in a cohort sampled during active COVID-19. The CDR3 runs from the conserved cysteine through the conserved F or W. Fields, in order: J gene, CDR3 length, clone size, V gene, D gene, CDR3 protein, CDR3 DNA. The D gene is left open where the match is weak. Only some rows state a clone size, as once, few, many or a class for expanded clones.

j_gene: TRBJ1-1; len: 12; abundance: once; v_gene: TRBV29-1; d_gene: NA; CDR3aa: CSVTGSNTEAFF; CDR3nt: TGCAGCGTCACAGGGTCGAACACTGAAGCTTTCTTT
j_gene: TRBJ2-3; len: 15; abundance: NA; v_gene: TRBV2; d_gene: TRBD2; CDR3aa: CASKAFLAGADTQYF; CDR3nt: TGTGCCAGCAAGGCATTCCTCGCGGGAGCAGATACGCAGTATTTT
j_gene: TRBJ1-6; len: 16; abundance: NA; v_gene: TRBV7-9; d_gene: TRBD1; CDR3aa: CASSSSTGTGTSPLHF; CDR3nt: TGTGCCAGCAGCTCTTCCACCGGGACAGGAACCTCACCCCTCCACTTT
j_gene: TRBJ1-6; len: 15; abundance: once; v_gene: TRBV27; d_gene: NA; CDR3aa: CASSFDRQGNSPLHF; CDR3nt: TGTGCCAGCAGTTTCGATAGGCAGGGCAATTCACCCCTCCACTTT
j_gene: TRBJ2-7; len: 16; abundance: NA; v_gene: TRBV18; d_gene: NA; CDR3aa: CASSPRGGAFSYEQYF; CDR3nt: TGTGCCAGCTCACCGAGGGGGGGGGCCTTCTCCTACGAGCAGTACTTC
j_gene: TRBJ1-2; len: 15; abundance: NA; v_gene: TRBV7-2; d_gene: NA; CDR3aa: CASSLDPGGGSGYTF; CDR3nt: TGTGCCAGCAGCTTAGACCCGGGGGGGGGCTCGGGCTACACCTTC
j_gene: TRBJ2-1; len: 13; abundance: NA; v_gene: TRBV10-1; d_gene: NA; CDR3aa: CASSVGAYNEQFF; CDR3nt: TGCGCCAGTAGCGTGGGGGCATACAATGAGCAGTTCTTC
j_gene: TRBJ2-5; len: 15; abundance: few; v_gene: TRBV10-3; d_gene: NA; CDR3aa: CAISESVVQGPTQYF; CDR3nt: TGTGCCATCAGTGAGTCCGTGGTCCAGGGTCCAACCCAGTACTTC
j_gene: TRBJ1-6; len: 15; abundance: NA; v_gene: TRBV4-3; d_gene: TRBD1; CDR3aa: CASSRDRSYNSPLHF; CDR3nt: TGCGCCAGCAGCCGGGACAGGTCCTATAATTCACCCCTCCACTTT
j_gene: TRBJ2-1; len: 16; abundance: NA; v_gene: TRBV27; d_gene: TRBD2; CDR3aa: CASSPLAGEAYNEQFF; CDR3nt: TGTGCCAGCAGTCCCTTAGCGGGAGAGGCCTACAATGAGCAGTTCTTC
j_gene: TRBJ1-2; len: 14; abundance: NA; v_gene: TRBV5-1; d_gene: TRBD1; CDR3aa: CASSLDRGLDGYTF; CDR3nt: TGCGCCAGCAGCTTGGACAGGGGATTGGATGGCTACACCTTC
j_gene: TRBJ2-7; len: 15; abundance: NA; v_gene: TRBV5-8; d_gene: TRBD2; CDR3aa: CASSLRGLATYEQYF; CDR3nt: TGTGCCAGCAGCTTGCGAGGACTAGCGACCTACGAGCAGTACTTC
j_gene: TRBJ2-1; len: 16; abundance: NA; v_gene: TRBV3-1/TRBV3-2; d_gene: NA; CDR3aa: CASSLRTGIYYNEQFF; CDR3nt: TGTGCCAGCAGCCTTAGAACAGGGATCTATTACAATGAGCAGTTCTTC
j_gene: TRBJ2-1; len: 18; abundance: NA; v_gene: TRBV28; d_gene: TRBD2; CDR3aa: CASSLEPLAGGSYNEQFF; CDR3nt: TGTGCCAGCAGTCTAGAACCCTTAGCGGGAGGGTCCTACAATGAGCAGTTCTTC
j_gene: TRBJ2-1; len: 16; abundance: NA; v_gene: TRBV30; d_gene: TRBD2; CDR3aa: CAWSLTGTRVGHEQFF; CDR3nt: TGTGCCTGGAGCCTAACCGGGACTAGAGTGGGCCATGAGCAGTTCTTC
j_gene: TRBJ1-1; len: 13; abundance: NA; v_gene: TRBV12-3/TRBV12-4; d_gene: TRBD1; CDR3aa: CASRPTGKTEAFF; CDR3nt: TGTGCCAGCAGACCGACAGGGAAGACTGAAGCTTTCTTT
j_gene: TRBJ1-5; len: 17; abundance: NA; v_gene: TRBV4-2; d_gene: TRBD1; CDR3aa: CASSQDGTGVGNQPQHF; CDR3nt: TGTGCCAGCAGCCAAGATGGGACAGGGGTGGGCAATCAGCCCCAGCATTTT
j_gene: TRBJ1-2; len: 13; abundance: NA; v_gene: TRBV10-2; d_gene: NA; CDR3aa: CASTPGESYGYTF; CDR3nt: TGCGCCAGCACTCCAGGGGAATCATATGGCTACACCTTC
j_gene: TRBJ2-5; len: 14; abundance: NA; v_gene: TRBV7-2; d_gene: NA; CDR3aa: CASSYLGTGETQYF; CDR3nt: TGTGCCAGCAGCTACCTCGGCACAGGGGAGACCCAGTACTTC
j_gene: TRBJ2-5; len: 12; abundance: NA; v_gene: TRBV19; d_gene: NA; CDR3aa: CASSSSQETQYF; CDR3nt: TGTGCCAGTAGTAGCAGCCAAGAGACCCAGTACTTC
j_gene: TRBJ2-1; len: 15; abundance: few; v_gene: TRBV28; d_gene: TRBD2; CDR3aa: CASSPNPGGAHEQFF; CDR3nt: TGTGCCAGCAGCCCCAATCCGGGAGGTGCCCATGAGCAGTTCTTC
j_gene: TRBJ2-3; len: 15; abundance: NA; v_gene: TRBV2; d_gene: TRBD2; CDR3aa: CASSEQLAGAGTQYF; CDR3nt: TGTGCCAGCAGTGAACAACTAGCGGGAGCCGGAACGCAGTATTTT
j_gene: TRBJ1-2; len: 17; abundance: NA; v_gene: TRBV9; d_gene: TRBD1; CDR3aa: CASSYTGTGGLRYGYTF; CDR3nt: TGTGCCAGCAGCTATACCGGGACAGGGGGTCTTCGATATGGCTACACCTTC
j_gene: TRBJ2-1; len: 12; abundance: NA; v_gene: TRBV5-1; d_gene: NA; CDR3aa: CASRGVGDEQFF; CDR3nt: TGCGCCAGCAGAGGGGTTGGGGATGAGCAGTTCTTC
j_gene: TRBJ1-2; len: 11; abundance: NA; v_gene: TRBV20-1; d_gene: TRBD1; CDR3aa: CSATGGYGYTF; CDR3nt: TGCAGTGCTACAGGGGGCTATGGCTACACCTTC
j_gene: TRBJ2-5; len: 13; abundance: NA; v_gene: TRBV7-9; d_gene: NA; CDR3aa: CASSLPLLETQYF; CDR3nt: TGTGCCAGCAGCCTTCCGCTACTAGAGACCCAGTACTTC
j_gene: TRBJ1-3; len: 15; abundance: NA; v_gene: TRBV28; d_gene: NA; CDR3aa: CASRNSGVSGNTIYF; CDR3nt: TGTGCCAGCAGAAATTCAGGGGTCTCTGGAAACACCATATATTTT
j_gene: TRBJ2-7; len: 14; abundance: NA; v_gene: TRBV5-1; d_gene: NA; CDR3aa: CASSSSDSGHEQYF; CDR3nt: TGCGCCAGCAGCTCCTCGGACTCAGGACACGAGCAGTACTTC
j_gene: TRBJ2-1; len: 20; abundance: NA; v_gene: TRBV15; d_gene: TRBD1; CDR3aa: CATSRTPGQGAITLADEQFF; CDR3nt: TGTGCCACCAGCAGGACCCCGGGACAGGGGGCTATTACCCTTGCCGATGAGCAGTTCTTC
j_gene: TRBJ2-1; len: 16; abundance: NA; v_gene: TRBV4-1; d_gene: TRBD2; CDR3aa: CASATSGRARGNEQFF; CDR3nt: TGCGCCAGCGCGACTAGCGGGAGGGCCAGAGGCAATGAGCAGTTCTTC
j_gene: TRBJ2-5; len: 12; abundance: NA; v_gene: TRBV19; d_gene: TRBD2; CDR3aa: CASGSGGETQYF; CDR3nt: TGTGCCAGTGGCAGCGGGGGGGAGACCCAGTACTTC
j_gene: TRBJ2-7; len: 14; abundance: NA; v_gene: TRBV29-1; d_gene: NA; CDR3aa: CSVVGSRNSYEQYF; CDR3nt: TGCAGCGTTGTAGGTAGCCGAAACTCCTACGAGCAGTACTTC
j_gene: TRBJ2-3; len: 16; abundance: NA; v_gene: TRBV15; d_gene: NA; CDR3aa: CATSREASPSTDTQYF; CDR3nt: TGTGCCACCAGCAGGGAGGCTAGCCCTAGCACAGATACGCAGTATTTT
j_gene: TRBJ1-3; len: 12; abundance: NA; v_gene: TRBV6-5; d_gene: NA; CDR3aa: CASGARGSTIYF; CDR3nt: TGTGCCAGCGGGGCCAGGGGTTCCACCATATATTTT
j_gene: TRBJ2-2; len: 16; abundance: NA; v_gene: TRBV9; d_gene: TRBD2; CDR3aa: CASSELTSEPTGELFF; CDR3nt: TGTGCCAGCAGCGAACTGACTAGCGAGCCCACCGGGGAGCTGTTTTTT
j_gene: TRBJ1-5; len: 13; abundance: NA; v_gene: TRBV12-5; d_gene: TRBD1; CDR3aa: CASGTGGVRPQHF; CDR3nt: TGTGCTAGTGGGACAGGGGGAGTAAGACCCCAGCATTTT
j_gene: TRBJ1-3; len: 12; abundance: NA; v_gene: TRBV6-6; d_gene: NA; CDR3aa: CASSYSDSTIYF; CDR3nt: TGTGCCAGCAGTTACTCCGACAGCACCATATATTTT
j_gene: TRBJ2-5; len: 13; abundance: many; v_gene: TRBV19; d_gene: NA; CDR3aa: CASSHQIQETQYF; CDR3nt: TGTGCCAGTAGCCATCAGATCCAAGAGACCCAGTACTTC
j_gene: TRBJ1-1; len: 13; abundance: NA; v_gene: TRBV7-2; d_gene: NA; CDR3aa: CASSLQGNTEAFF; CDR3nt: TGTGCCAGCAGCCTACAGGGGAACACTGAAGCTTTCTTT
j_gene: TRBJ2-2; len: 15; abundance: NA; v_gene: TRBV2; d_gene: NA; CDR3aa: CASNRQDLNTGELFF; CDR3nt: TGTGCCAGCAATCGACAGGACCTGAACACCGGGGAGCTGTTTTTT
j_gene: TRBJ2-7; len: 15; abundance: NA; v_gene: TRBV3-1/TRBV3-2; d_gene: NA; CDR3aa: CASSQAPTSSYEQYF; CDR3nt: TGTGCCAGCAGCCAAGCACCGACATCCTCCTACGAGCAGTACTTC
j_gene: TRBJ2-2; len: 14; abundance: NA; v_gene: TRBV28; d_gene: NA; CDR3aa: CATKYALGGGELFF; CDR3nt: TGTGCCACCAAGTACGCGTTGGGGGGCGGGGAGCTGTTTTTT
j_gene: TRBJ1-2; len: 13; abundance: NA; v_gene: TRBV29-1; d_gene: NA; CDR3aa: CSVEETGSYGYTF; CDR3nt: TGCAGCGTTGAAGAGACAGGCAGCTATGGCTACACCTTC
j_gene: TRBJ1-2; len: 14; abundance: once; v_gene: TRBV7-2; d_gene: NA; CDR3aa: CASSRAGGVNGYTF; CDR3nt: TGTGCCAGCAGCCGGGCTGGGGGCGTCAATGGCTACACCTTC
j_gene: TRBJ2-3; len: 16; abundance: NA; v_gene: TRBV7-8; d_gene: TRBD2; CDR3aa: CASSLALAGGTDTQYF; CDR3nt: TGTGCCAGCAGCTTAGCACTAGCGGGAGGGACCGATACGCAGTATTTT
j_gene: TRBJ2-3; len: 14; abundance: NA; v_gene: TRBV7-2; d_gene: NA; CDR3aa: CASSLGAVTDTQYF; CDR3nt: TGTGCCAGCAGCTTAGGAGCGGTCACAGATACGCAGTATTTT
j_gene: TRBJ2-1; len: 17; abundance: NA; v_gene: TRBV11-2; d_gene: TRBD2; CDR3aa: CASSLAAAGEPYNEQFF; CDR3nt: TGTGCCAGCAGCTTAGCCGCGGCGGGAGAGCCCTACAATGAGCAGTTCTTC
j_gene: TRBJ2-1; len: 15; abundance: NA; v_gene: TRBV11-2; d_gene: NA; CDR3aa: CASSLGRAVGNEQFF; CDR3nt: TGTGCCAGCAGCTTAGGGAGGGCCGTGGGCAATGAGCAGTTCTTC
j_gene: TRBJ2-3; len: 13; abundance: NA; v_gene: TRBV3-1/TRBV3-2; d_gene: NA; CDR3aa: CASSQEGARTQYF; CDR3nt: TGTGCCAGCAGCCAAGAGGGCGCGCGTACGCAGTATTTT
j_gene: TRBJ2-2; len: 16; abundance: NA; v_gene: TRBV18; d_gene: NA; CDR3aa: CASSPQPISPTGELFF; CDR3nt: TGTGCCAGCTCACCACAACCGATCAGTCCAACCGGGGAGCTGTTTTTT
j_gene: TRBJ1-4; len: 17; abundance: NA; v_gene: TRBV18; d_gene: TRBD1; CDR3aa: CASSSVYSGTGIEKLFF; CDR3nt: TGTGCCAGCTCGTCAGTTTATTCGGGGACAGGGATCGAAAAACTGTTTTTT
j_gene: TRBJ2-7; len: 13; abundance: once; v_gene: TRBV10-3; d_gene: NA; CDR3aa: CAVGPGGSYEQYF; CDR3nt: TGTGCCGTAGGGCCCGGGGGTTCCTACGAGCAGTACTTC
j_gene: TRBJ1-3; len: 16; abundance: NA; v_gene: TRBV11-2; d_gene: TRBD1; CDR3aa: CASSLGPGGGGNTIYF; CDR3nt: TGTGCCAGCAGCTTGGGGCCAGGGGGTGGAGGAAACACCATATATTTT
j_gene: TRBJ2-7; len: 16; abundance: NA; v_gene: TRBV18; d_gene: TRBD2; CDR3aa: CASSPPTSGATYEQYF; CDR3nt: TGTGCCAGCTCACCACCCACTAGCGGGGCGACCTACGAGCAGTACTTC
j_gene: TRBJ2-7; len: 13; abundance: NA; v_gene: TRBV12-3/TRBV12-4; d_gene: TRBD2; CDR3aa: CASSQTSPYEQYF; CDR3nt: TGTGCCAGCAGTCAGACTAGCCCCTACGAGCAGTACTTC
j_gene: TRBJ2-7; len: 15; abundance: NA; v_gene: TRBV28; d_gene: TRBD2; CDR3aa: CASRSTSVSSYEQYF; CDR3nt: TGTGCCAGCAGGTCAACTAGCGTATCATCCTACGAGCAGTACTTC
j_gene: TRBJ1-1; len: 11; abundance: NA; v_gene: TRBV20-1; d_gene: NA; CDR3aa: CSASGGTEAFF; CDR3nt: TGCAGTGCTAGTGGAGGTACTGAAGCTTTCTTT
j_gene: TRBJ1-2; len: 14; abundance: NA; v_gene: TRBV5-4; d_gene: NA; CDR3aa: CASSFNRAGYGYTF; CDR3nt: TGTGCCAGCAGCTTTAACAGGGCTGGCTATGGCTACACCTTC
j_gene: TRBJ1-5; len: 14; abundance: once; v_gene: TRBV25-1; d_gene: TRBD1; CDR3aa: CASRGQGASQPQHF; CDR3nt: TGTGCCAGCAGGGGACAGGGGGCGAGCCAGCCCCAGCATTTT
j_gene: TRBJ2-1; len: 14; abundance: NA; v_gene: TRBV5-1; d_gene: TRBD1; CDR3aa: CASSRLTGGGEQFF; CDR3nt: TGCGCCAGCAGCCGATTGACAGGGGGAGGCGAGCAGTTCTTC